This paragraph reports one TCR beta chain. In terms of age and location, participants ranged from roughly 18 to 100 years and lived in around 22 US areas. The data were taken from a study of blood T cell repertoires in COVID-19. The method was immunoSEQ multiplex PCR; TCRdb's version includes in-frame clones alone and lacks a portion of them. The sample lists fewer than 300,000 clones, around 90% occurring once. V lost 2 bases, J lost 4 bases, and 3 bases stayed unmatched. The CDR3 covers 15 residues. The germline V gene encodes CDR1 SNHLY and CDR2 FYNNEI. This chain uses TRBV2 with TRBJ2-5, with TRBD1 matching over 11 bases. The TCR was taken from a woman aged 25 to 39 who had recovered from COVID-19. The specimen was PBMCs or T cells enriched from blood (not recorded which). The CDR3 sequence is CASSESGTGGETQYF. The DNA of the CDR3 is TGTGCCAGCAGTGAATCTGGGACAGGGGGAGAGACCCAGTACTTC.